The 3 T cell receptor beta chains below were found in one sample sequenced in a study of blood T cell repertoires in COVID-19. This table comes from immunoSEQ multiplex PCR, and its TCRdb copy is limited to in-frame clones, with some not included. The repertoire consists of 99,000 or so clones, with roughly four fifths occurring once and the leading ten covering about 5%. Sequencing was performed on peripheral blood. The receptors come from a man between 60 and 75 years old with acute or convalescent COVID-19.

V and J are TRBV6-5 and TRBJ1-1; 11 bases are shared with TRBD1. V lost 2 bases to trimming and J lost 7 bases; unmatched junction nucleotides: 9. This CDR3 spans 16 amino acids. Germline V gene data show CDR1 as MNHEY and CDR2 as SVGAGI. CDR3 sequence (DNA): TGTGCCAGCAGTTACCTCCTTCCGGGACAGGGGGTTGAAGCTTTCTTT. Its translation: CASSYLLPGQGVEAFF.

V usage is TRBV7-2 and J usage is TRBJ2-3; a possible D gene is TRBD1 (6 bases). The CDR3 loop spans 15 amino acids. V lost 5 bases and J lost 3, with 15 bases in between. In germline, CDR1 is SGHTA, CDR2 FQGNSA. CDR3 sequence reads: CASSPRQVDTDTQYF. The DNA for the CDR3 is TGTGCCAGCAGCCCTCGACAGGTTGATACAGATACGCAGTATTTT.

The genes are TRBV19 and TRBJ1-5; 7 bases align to TRBD1. Germline V gives CDR1 LNHDA, CDR2 SQIVND (reference sequence). Trimming removed 5 bases from V and 2 bases from J; junction bases left unmatched: 6. The CDR3 consists of 15 residues. The CDR3 DNA reads as TGTGCCAGTAGTGTTCAAACAGGGGGCAATCAGCCCCAGCATTTT. Its protein is CASSVQTGGNQPQHF.